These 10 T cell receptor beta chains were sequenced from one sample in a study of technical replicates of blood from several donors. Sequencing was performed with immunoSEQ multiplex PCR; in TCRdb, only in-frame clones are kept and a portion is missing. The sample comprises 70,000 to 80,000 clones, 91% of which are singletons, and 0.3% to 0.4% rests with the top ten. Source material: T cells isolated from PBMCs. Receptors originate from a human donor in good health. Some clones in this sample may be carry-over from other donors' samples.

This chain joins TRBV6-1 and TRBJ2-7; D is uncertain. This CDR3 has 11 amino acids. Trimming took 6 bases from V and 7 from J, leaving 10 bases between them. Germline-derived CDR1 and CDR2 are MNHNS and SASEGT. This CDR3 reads CASRSGGEQYF. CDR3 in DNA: TGTGCCAGCAGATCGGGTGGAGAGCAGTACTTC.

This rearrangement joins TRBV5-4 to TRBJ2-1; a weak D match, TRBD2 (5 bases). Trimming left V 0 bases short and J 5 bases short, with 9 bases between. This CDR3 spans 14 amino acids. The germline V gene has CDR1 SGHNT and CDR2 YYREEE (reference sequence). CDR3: CASSLAGSNNEQFF. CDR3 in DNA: TGTGCCAGCAGCTTGGCGGGAAGTAACAATGAGCAGTTCTTC.

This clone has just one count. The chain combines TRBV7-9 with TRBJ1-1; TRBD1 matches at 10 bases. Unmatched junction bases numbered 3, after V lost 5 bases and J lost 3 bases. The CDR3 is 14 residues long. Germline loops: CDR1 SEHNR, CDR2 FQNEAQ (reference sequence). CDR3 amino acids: CASSPGQGYTEAFF. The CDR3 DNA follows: TGTGCCAGCAGCCCGGGACAGGGGTACACTGAAGCTTTCTTT.

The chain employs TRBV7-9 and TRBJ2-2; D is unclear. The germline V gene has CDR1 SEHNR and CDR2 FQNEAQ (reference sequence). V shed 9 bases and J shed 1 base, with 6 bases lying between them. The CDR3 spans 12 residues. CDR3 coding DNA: TGTGCCAGTACGGGGAACACCGGGGAGCTGTTTTTT. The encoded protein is CASTGNTGELFF. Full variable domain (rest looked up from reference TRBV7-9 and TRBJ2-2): DTGVSQNPRHKITKRGQNVTFRCDPISEHNRLYWYRQTLGQGPEFLTYFQNEAQLEKSRLLSDRFSAERPKGSFSTLEIQRTEQGDSAMYLCASTGNTGELFFGEGSRLTVL.

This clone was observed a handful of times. The CDR3 reads CASSIWTGVREAFF. CDR3 bases: TGTGCCAGTAGTATCTGGACGGGGGTGAGGGAAGCTTTCTTT. This chain links TRBV19 with TRBJ1-1; a weak D match, TRBD1 (5 bases). The CDR3 is 14 amino acids. CDR1 is LNHDA, CDR2 SQIVND, per germline (reference sequence). Trimming removed 3 bases at V and 8 bases at J, with 16 bases between.

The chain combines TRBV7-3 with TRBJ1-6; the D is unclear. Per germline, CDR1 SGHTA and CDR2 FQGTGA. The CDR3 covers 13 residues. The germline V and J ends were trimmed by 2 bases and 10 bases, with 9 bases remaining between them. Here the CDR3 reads CASSLFGGSPLHF. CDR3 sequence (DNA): TGTGCCAGCAGCTTATTTGGAGGATCACCCCTCCACTTT.

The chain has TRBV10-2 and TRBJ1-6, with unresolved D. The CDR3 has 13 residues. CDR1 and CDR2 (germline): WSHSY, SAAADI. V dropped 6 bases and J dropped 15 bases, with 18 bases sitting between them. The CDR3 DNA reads TGCGCCAGCAGACCGGGGAGGGATTTAGTCCTCCACTTT. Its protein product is CASRPGRDLVLHF.

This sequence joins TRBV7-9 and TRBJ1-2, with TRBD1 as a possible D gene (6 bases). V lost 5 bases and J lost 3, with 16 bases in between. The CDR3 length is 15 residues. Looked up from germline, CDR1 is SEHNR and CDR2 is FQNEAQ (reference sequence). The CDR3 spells CASSPPHAGDYGYTF. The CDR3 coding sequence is TGTGCCAGCAGCCCGCCCCACGCAGGGGACTATGGCTACACCTTC.

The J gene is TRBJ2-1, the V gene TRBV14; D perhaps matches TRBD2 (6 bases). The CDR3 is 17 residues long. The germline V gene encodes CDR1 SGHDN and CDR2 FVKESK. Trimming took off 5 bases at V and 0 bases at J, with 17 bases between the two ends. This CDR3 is CASSSIAASTSYNEQFF. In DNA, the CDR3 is TGTGCCAGCAGCTCCATAGCGGCCAGTACCTCCTACAATGAGCAGTTCTTC.

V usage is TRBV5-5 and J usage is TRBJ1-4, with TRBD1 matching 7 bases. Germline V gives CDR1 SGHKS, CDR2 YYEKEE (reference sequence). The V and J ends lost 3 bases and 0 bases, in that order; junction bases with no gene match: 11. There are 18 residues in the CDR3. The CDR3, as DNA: TGTGCCAGCAGCTCCGACAGGGCGCCTACCTCAACTAATGAAAAACTGTTTTTT. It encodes CASSSDRAPTSTNEKLFF.